The table lists the clone carrying this T cell receptor (beta chain) with many counts. Time point reported: patch test 1, 2 weeks after DPC sensitization. Treatment of the sample: therapeutic diphenylcyclopropenone sensitization with weekly scalp DPC. Germline V lookup: CDR1 GTSNPN, CDR2 SVGIG (reference sequence). V gave up 3 bases and J gave up 0 bases, with 9 bases separating them. This CDR3 comprises 15 residues. Study processing details: A typical sample had 100,000 or so TCRs, with about 20,000 to 700,000 overall. TCRdb fed the RACE reads into MiXCR, producing one record per CDR3 protein. What appears here as the V and J calls and clone size reflects TCRdb's work, not the paper's. Here the sample spans some 400,000 distinct CDR3 sequences, 4.8% being singletons. This sample was taken from a study of human T cells and chemical hapten exposure. Overall study: For sensitization, 2% DPC was applied to an approximately 2 cm by approximately 2 cm patch of upper inner arm skin.

Specimen: whole blood, collected in connection with sensitization to the hapten diphenylcyclopropenone (DPC). The receptor's source is a woman aged 45-65 years with alopecia areata. Some clones in this sample may be carry-over from other donors' samples. This chain joins TRBV30 and TRBJ1-6, with a weak D call TRBD1 (5 bases). CDR3 sequence: CAWRSGSSYNSPLHF. The CDR3 DNA follows: TGTGCCTGGAGATCAGGGAGCTCCTATAATTCACCCCTCCACTTT.